This entry describes one T cell receptor beta chain. Its antigen is not yet known. Base qualities are not at hand, and no much larger clone is one base apart. Healthy HIV-negative adults with no recently reported acute infections or vaccinations were included as donors. Every donor was a Caucasian adult residing in Nashville, Tennessee, USA. Magnetic negative selection was used to enrich CD4+ T cells, after which naive cells were positively selected on CD45RA and the negative fraction became the memory subset. After blood collection by leukapheresis, PBMCs were isolated using Ficoll-Histopaque density gradient centrifugation and then cryopreserved in the vapor phase of liquid nitrogen. Purity and quantity of every magnetically sorted T cell population were checked by analytical flow cytometry. Genomic DNA was isolated from every sorted fraction and measured by UV absorbance on a Nanodrop 2000c. These data come from a study of shared clonotypes between healthy human individuals (dated by TCRdb to about 2020). Notes on the research overall: A couple of women and a few men aged 18 to 49 years were included in the cohort. Per donor, three plates each were used for CD4 naive and CD4 memory, two for CD8 naive, and one for CD8 memory. The study deeply sequenced blood TCR repertoires of 5 or 6 healthy adults to estimate repertoire size and the extent of clonotype sharing between individuals. To increase sequencing depth and limit assay-specific biases, TCR repertoire library preparation and sequencing were carried out by different laboratories using diverse techniques. Leukapheresis yielded between about 0.85 and 10 billion PBMCs per donor. On the study overall, not on this receptor specifically: Rarefaction of sorted-subset datasets indicated incomplete sequencing despite the large sequencing depth. Sampling was restricted to blood, and TCR repertoires in tissues likely differ from the TCR repertoires found in blood. Larger estimated clonotype richness was generally found for naive subsets than for memory subsets. Based on pairwise subsampling, the degree of clonotype sharing among donors was expected to be affected by sequencing depth. When a handful of donors were compared, the shared fraction of clonotypes was about 5.5% for naive CD4, around 4% for naive CD8, 2.3% for memory CD4, and roughly 0.4% for memory CD8. Higher generation probabilities were observed for clonotypes shared by all four sorted-subset donors than for non-shared clonotypes. Because the study included only a small number of donors, the genetic and exposure-history diversity represented was limited.

Using the deep immunoSEQ assay, multiplex PCR amplified TCR CDR3 regions from genomic DNA. For each cell subset, the extracted genomic DNA was distributed evenly across all wells of several immunoSEQ 96-well plates, and each plate served as one replicate. For sorted subsets, 150 to 200 ng genomic DNA, equal to tens of thousands of T cell genomes, was loaded into each replicate PCR. The purified libraries were quantified using a Qubit 3.0 fluorometer, sized with a Bioanalyzer 2100, and then quantified again using the KAPA Library Quantification kit. Every immunoSEQ 96-well plate was sequenced on a separate single-read 150-cycle Illumina NextSeq 550 flow cell. The original pipeline was this. Because the immunoSEQ output included only junctional sequences and no quality scores, the filtering could not be the same as the filtering used for full-length reads. To assign V/J genes and CDR3, sequences were annotated using PyIR, a Python wrapper for IgBLAST v1.9, with IMGT germline references. Any read was removed if the V/J assignment was weak (E-value above 1e-6), the CDR3 was missing, or the read contained stop codons, out-of-frame junctions, or ambiguous translated residues. V3J clonotypes were defined by identical inferred V gene, J gene, and CDR3 amino acid sequence. Percentage overlap between repertoires was computed as shared unique clonotypes divided by the size of the smaller repertoire. RTK rarefaction, the Chao1 estimator, and Recon v2.1 estimates of unobserved clonotypes were used to assess repertoire richness. Generation probabilities were computed with OLGA for all TCRbeta clonotypes obtained by the gDNA method from a few donors. The table was pulled from immuneACCESS by TCRdb, which kept in-frame rearrangements only. Such tables lose some clones; where checked, under half of the loss comes from unresolved V genes, and the rest has no known cause. The DNA was the basis for D and trimming; V, J and clone size are from that table. This sample holds 850,000 to 1,100,000 clones; roughly 77% were observed only once. Clones ranked in the top ten supply 0.89% of the sample.

Material for sequencing was memory CD4+ T cells from PBMCs. The cell subset or site label of this sample denotes: CD45RA-negative fraction. The sequence was collected from a man between 18 and 35 years old in good health. Some clones in this sample may be carry-over from other donors' samples.

The CDR3 protein: CATSRDRGYNEQFF. At the DNA level, the sequence is TGTGCCACCAGCAGAGATCGAGGGTACAATGAGCAGTTCTTC. The rearranged chain carries TRBV15 and TRBJ2-1; TRBD2 is perhaps the D gene, given 5 matching bases. V and J lose 0 bases and 4 bases, and a span of 7 bases separates them. There are 14 amino acids in the CDR3, from cysteine to phenylalanine inclusive. The sequence is cut down to CDR3 DNA, 42 bases in frame from base 1. CDR1 LNHNV and CDR2 YYDKDF are derived from the germline V gene (reference sequence).